This T cell receptor beta chain originates from a study of cytomegalovirus exposure and HLA in healthy donors. Study-wide results and caveats: Altogether, 160 or so TCR beta chains were recorded as cytomegalovirus-associated. Judged likely to be a sequencing artifact was a cluster of highly shared sequence variants.

The PCR employed 60 Vbeta primers together with 13 Jbeta primers. The assay was immunoSEQ multiplex PCR, and TCRdb's table has in-frame clones only and misses some. Of 150,000 to 200,000 clones listed, around 70% are singletons. The J segment lost 6 bases and the V segment lost 11 bases, leaving 9 bases of the junction unmatched. The CDR3 extends over 12 amino acids. Germline V CDR1 and CDR2: MDHEN, SYDVKM. As for this clone: The antigen remains undetermined.

The V call is TRBV28, the J call TRBJ1-2, with TRBD1 matching 7 bases. This clonotype was sampled from a man aged 18 to 30 in good health and CMV-seropositive. What was sequenced was PBMCs. The CDR3 sequence is CASSGQRDGYTF. The CDR3 DNA is TGTGCCTCGTCGGGACAGAGAGATGGCTACACCTTC.